Shown below are 14 T cell receptor beta chains from a single sample sequenced in a study of T cell clonotyping in hematopoietic cell transplantation. The table came from immunoSEQ multiplex PCR; TCRdb's copy has only in-frame clones and leaves some out. The top ten clones hold about 4% of a sample with fewer than 20,000 clones, about 83% of them seen once. The specimen comprised PBMCs, sampled 100 days after allogeneic stem cell transplant. The receptors stem from a male patient aged 55-69 years who had an allogeneic stem cell transplant from a related donor, so the T cells may come from the graft donor. Some clones in this sample may be carry-over from other donors' samples.

This chain uses TRBV9 with TRBJ1-4, with D uncertain. Germline CDR1 SGDLS, CDR2 YYNGEE. With 0 bases removed from V and 7 bases from J, the gap between germline ends came to 7 bases. This CDR3 is 13 amino acids long. The CDR3 here is CASSVDSGEKLFF. The CDR3 coding sequence is TGTGCCAGCAGCGTAGACAGCGGTGAAAAACTGTTTTTT.

The chain uses TRBV28 and TRBJ1-5; D may be TRBD1 (6 bases). V was trimmed by 3 bases and J by 7 bases, leaving 25 bases between them. Germline CDR1 is MDHEN and CDR2 is SYDVKM. CDR3 length: 18 amino acids. CDR3 sequence (DNA): TGTGCCAGCAGTTTCAATGGGTGGGGGGCTCGGGGTGAACAGCCCCAGCATTTT. Translated, it gives CASSFNGWGARGEQPQHF.

The chain employs TRBV7-2 and TRBJ1-1; D uncertain. Germline V lookup: CDR1 SGHTA, CDR2 FQGNSA. The CDR3 is 14 amino acids. With 7 bases removed from V and 5 bases from J, the gap between germline ends came to 17 bases. This chain's CDR3 is CASNLGRAGTEAFF. DNA of the CDR3: TGTGCCAGCAACCTTGGAAGGGCGGGAACTGAAGCTTTCTTT.

Only one count was recorded for this clone. V is TRBV4-3 and J is TRBJ1-3; 7 bases agree with TRBD1. CDR1 and CDR2 from the germline V gene are LGHNA and YSLEER. V lost 0 bases, J lost 4 bases, and 3 bases stayed unmatched. The CDR3 is 15 amino acids. CDR3 coding DNA: TGCGCCAGCAGCCAAGAAGGGACAGAGGGAAACACCATATATTTT. This sequence encodes CASSQEGTEGNTIYF.

The J gene is TRBJ2-3, the V gene TRBV19; possibly TRBD1 or TRBD2 for D (5 bases each). V dropped 5 bases and J dropped 6 bases, with 15 bases sitting between them. CDR1 is LNHDA and CDR2 is SQIVND in the germline V gene (reference sequence). The CDR3 totals 14 residues. CDR3 sequence (DNA): TGTGCCAGTAGTCCAAGCCCCGAGGGGGATACGCAGTATTTT. Its translation: CASSPSPEGDTQYF.

J is TRBJ2-5 and V is TRBV5-1; 11 positions agree with TRBD1. The end of the DNA aligns better with TRBJ2-7, so the J call may be wrong. In germline, CDR1 is SGHRS, CDR2 YFSETQ. There are 15 residues in the CDR3. DNA for the CDR3: TGCGCCAGCAGCTTGGTTTTGGGGACAGGGGGCGAGCAGTACTTC. It is translated as CASSLVLGTGGEQYF.

The V and J genes are TRBV19 and TRBJ1-5, with D possibly matching TRBD1 (6 bases). The CDR3 consists of 13 residues. Trimming pared 7 bases from V and 4 bases from J, leaving 11 bases between. CDR1 LNHDA and CDR2 SQIVND come from the germline V gene (reference sequence). The CDR3 reads CASNPTGNQPQHF. The CDR3 DNA follows: TGTGCCAGTAACCCCACAGGGAATCAGCCCCAGCATTTT.

This chain links TRBV4-3 with TRBJ1-4; D unclear. The CDR3 has 13 amino acids. Germline-derived CDR1 and CDR2 are LGHNA and YSLEER. V was shortened by 0 bases and J by 7 bases, with 6 bases between the two germline ends. The CDR3 sequence is CASSQDLGEKLFF. CDR3 DNA: TGCGCCAGCAGCCAAGATCTGGGTGAAAAACTGTTTTTT.

The CDR3 DNA is TGTGCCAGCAGTTTGCAGGGGCCAGAGACCCAGTACTTC. It translates to CASSLQGPETQYF. V and J are TRBV28 and TRBJ2-5, with D possibly TRBD1 on 6 matching bases. CDR1 is MDHEN, CDR2 SYDVKM, per germline. The CDR3 is 13 amino acids. V dropped 3 bases and J dropped 4 bases, with 9 bases sitting between them.

The chain joins TRBV10-3 to TRBJ1-3; TRBD1 is a possible D gene (6 bases). CDR3 length equals 14 residues. V was trimmed by 10 bases and J by 2 bases, leaving 15 bases between them. Germline V CDR1 and CDR2: ENHRY, SYGVKD. The CDR3 DNA sequence: TGTGCCACCGGCGGGGGGCGCGCTGGAAACACCATATATTTT. Translating gives CATGGGRAGNTIYF.

This clone was counted a single time. The J gene is TRBJ1-5, the V gene TRBV6-5, with D possibly TRBD1 on 6 matching bases. CDR3 length: 12 residues. The germline V gene has CDR1 MNHEY and CDR2 SVGAGI. V was pared by 6 bases and J by 5 bases, with 8 bases between. The CDR3 is CASRSGDQPQHF. In DNA form, the CDR3 reads TGTGCCAGCAGGTCAGGGGATCAGCCCCAGCATTTT.

V usage is TRBV30 and J usage is TRBJ1-2; possibly TRBD1 for D (5 bases). Germline V gene data show CDR1 as GTSNPN and CDR2 as SVGIG (reference sequence). Trimming took 3 bases from V and 3 from J, leaving 14 bases between them. This CDR3 has 14 residues. The CDR3 DNA reads TGTGCCTGGAGAAGTGAGGGGAGGGACTATGGCTACACCTTC. This codes for CAWRSEGRDYGYTF.

The chain carries TRBV6-5 and TRBJ1-3; the D is unclear. The germline CDR1 and CDR2 sequences are MNHEY and SVGAGI. Trimming left V 3 bases short and J 4 bases short, with 4 bases between. CDR3 length: 12 amino acids. The CDR3 is CASSYDGNTIYF. CDR3 nucleotides: TGTGCCAGCAGTTATGACGGAAACACCATATATTTT.

V is TRBV11-2 and J is TRBJ1-2; 8 bases agree with TRBD1. With V trimmed by 4 bases and J by 0 bases, 16 bases remained unmatched. CDR1 is SGHAT, CDR2 FQNNGV, per germline. CDR3 length: 19 amino acids. For the CDR3, the DNA is TGTGCCAGCAGCTCTGACCCAGGACAGGGTTTGGGTCCTAACTATGGCTACACCTTC. Its translation is CASSSDPGQGLGPNYGYTF.